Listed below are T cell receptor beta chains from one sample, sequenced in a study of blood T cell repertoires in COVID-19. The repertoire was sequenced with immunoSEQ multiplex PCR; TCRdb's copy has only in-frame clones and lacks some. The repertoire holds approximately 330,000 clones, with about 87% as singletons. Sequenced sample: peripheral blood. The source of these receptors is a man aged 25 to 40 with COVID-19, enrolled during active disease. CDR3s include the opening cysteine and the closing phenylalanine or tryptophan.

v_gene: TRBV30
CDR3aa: CAWSAVAGGHEQYF

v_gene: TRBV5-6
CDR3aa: CASSSGGETALNTEAFF

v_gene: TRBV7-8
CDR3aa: CASSLMGDPGLAGDRELFF

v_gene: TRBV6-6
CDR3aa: CASSLGRDEKLFF

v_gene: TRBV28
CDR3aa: CASSLFVTGSSYEQYF

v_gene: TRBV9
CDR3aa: CASSVVRATSGSIDEQFF

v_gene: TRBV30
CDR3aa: CAWSVGFGGDYEQYF

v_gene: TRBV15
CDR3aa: CAPKGGDEKDYEQYF

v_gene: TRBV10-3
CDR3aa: CAISESLREIENIQYF

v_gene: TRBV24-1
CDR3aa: CATSSQGKDGYTF

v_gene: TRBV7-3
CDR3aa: CASSFDREETQYF

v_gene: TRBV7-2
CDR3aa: CASSRRRAGWGETQYF

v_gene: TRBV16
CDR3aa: CASSQSYIGEQYF

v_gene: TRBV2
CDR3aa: CGLDRLNTEAFF

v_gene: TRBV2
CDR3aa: CASKGWQGINYGYTF

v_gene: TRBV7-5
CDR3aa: CARSLGRGADSGANVLTF